Below, 8 T cell receptor beta chains from the same sample are listed, as sequenced in a study of blood T cell repertoires in COVID-19. Libraries were prepared by immunoSEQ multiplex PCR; TCRdb keeps only in-frame clonotypes and omits some of them. Among over 300,000 clones listed, around 90% were seen once. The specimen was peripheral blood. These receptors came from a man aged 35 to 55 with acute or convalescent COVID-19.

V gene TRBV28 combines with J gene TRBJ1-3, with TRBD1 matching over 8 bases. The CDR3 consists of 15 residues. Trimming cost V 6 bases and J 4 bases; bases outside gene matches: 8. Per the germline V gene, CDR1 is MDHEN and CDR2 is SYDVKM. This chain's CDR3 is CASSNDRGYGNTIYF. The CDR3 coding sequence is TGTGCCAGCAGCAACGACAGGGGCTACGGAAACACCATATATTTT.

The chain recombines TRBV11-2 with TRBJ1-5; tentative D call: TRBD1 (5 bases). V dropped 5 bases and J dropped 11 bases, with 22 bases sitting between them. The CDR3 is 15 amino acids. Germline CDR1 is SGHAT and CDR2 is FQNNGV. CDR3 sequence (DNA): TGTGCCAGCAGCCCCCCCGGGGGAGGGAGCGGGGCCCAGCATTTT. It specifies CASSPPGGGSGAQHF.

The chain recombines TRBV2 with TRBJ1-2, with 8 bases that match TRBD1. The CDR3 sequence is 11 residues long. Germline trimming cut 11 bases from V and 5 bases from J; bases unmatched to any gene: 4. Germline CDR1 and CDR2: SNHLY and FYNNEI. CDR3 DNA: TGTGCCGGTGGGACAGGTTATGGCTACACCTTC. Translated, it gives CAGGTGYGYTF. The full variable domain, its missing parts supplied by reference TRBV2 and TRBJ1-2, is EPEVTQTPSHQVTQMGQEVILRCVPISNHLYFYWYRQILGQKVEFLVSFYNNEISEKSEIFDDQFSVERPDGSNFTLKIRSTKLEDSAMYFCAGGTGYGYTFGSGTRLTVV.

This sequence joins TRBV5-6 and TRBJ2-3, with 8 bases that match TRBD1. CDR3 length: 15 residues. Germline CDR1 and CDR2: SGHDT and YYEEEE. The V segment lost 0 bases and the J segment 3 bases; nucleotides outside the gene matches: 3. The CDR3 spells CASSLAQGATDTQYF. The CDR3 nucleotides are TGTGCCAGCAGCTTGGCGCAGGGGGCGACAGATACGCAGTATTTT.

The rearrangement uses TRBV5-4 and TRBJ2-1; possibly TRBD2 for D (5 bases). The ends were cut back, 2 bases at V and 9 bases at J, with 15 bases in the middle. CDR1 is SGHNT and CDR2 is YYREEE in the germline V gene (reference sequence). The CDR3 covers 14 residues. CDR3 protein: CASSFSEELPEQFF. The CDR3 DNA is TGTGCCAGCAGCTTTAGCGAGGAACTTCCTGAGCAGTTCTTC.

This clone was detected a few times. V gene TRBV3-1 (or the pseudogene TRBV3-2) combines with J gene TRBJ2-1; D possibly corresponds to TRBD2 (5 bases). Germline CDR1 is LGHDT and CDR2 is YNNKEL (reference sequence). Trimming stripped 1 base from V and 6 bases from J, with 16 bases between. The CDR3 is 16 amino acids. The CDR3 bases are TGTGCCAGCAGCCAAGGGGCGGGTGCAGGCTCCAATGAGCAGTTCTTC. Translating it yields CASSQGAGAGSNEQFF.

The chain joins TRBV6-5 to TRBJ2-7; 12 bases are a match to TRBD2. The germline V gene has CDR1 MNHEY and CDR2 SVGAGI. Trimming took 4 bases from V and 5 from J; bases not matched to a gene: 6. CDR3 length equals 15 residues. CDR3 sequence: CASSSWTSGTNEQYF. Written as DNA, the CDR3 is TGTGCCAGCAGTTCCTGGACTAGCGGGACCAACGAGCAGTACTTC.

V gene TRBV6-6 combines with J gene TRBJ1-6, with 7 bases identical to TRBD1. CDR1 MNHNY and CDR2 SVGAGI come from the germline V gene (reference sequence). The J segment lost 15 bases and the V segment lost 6 bases, leaving 8 bases of the junction unmatched. The CDR3 is 12 amino acids. The CDR3 is CASRYRQGYLHF. In DNA, the CDR3 is TGTGCCAGCAGGTATCGACAGGGTTACCTCCACTTT.